Listed below are T cell receptor beta chains from one sample, sequenced in a study of monozygotic twins with inflammatory bowel disease. TCRdb reprocessed the 5' RACE reads and reports one entry per CDR3 protein, with no DNA. The repertoire shows approximately 150,000 distinct CDR3 sequences; the top ten hold 2% to 3%. Sequencing input: blood. These receptors all come from a human donor with ulcerative colitis or Crohn's disease, or a healthy co-twin of an affected twin (not recorded which). CDR3s include the opening cysteine and the closing phenylalanine or tryptophan.

v_call,j_call,cdr3_aa
TRBV28,TRBJ2-5,CASSLTGAGETQYF
TRBV5-1,TRBJ1-2,CASSLRQGARGYTF
TRBV11-1,TRBJ2-4,CASSAKTGVRIQYF
TRBV27,TRBJ2-7,CASSFGLAGLLEQYF
TRBV20-1,TRBJ2-2,CSARDYPAGGPGELFF
TRBV6-1,TRBJ2-1,CASSRQGVSRNEQFF
TRBV11-3,TRBJ1-1,CASSLEDEAFF
TRBV5-1,TRBJ2-2,CASSFSGQDTGELFF
TRBV7-2,TRBJ1-3,CASKGIAEGNTIYF
TRBV3-1,TRBJ2-5,CASSHGLAGGQETQYF
TRBV20-1,TRBJ2-3,CSAQLAGVLDTQYF
TRBV20-1,TRBJ1-5,CSARGTGGGQPQHF
TRBV4-3,TRBJ1-3,CASSPYSTGNTIYF
TRBV6-2/TRBV6-3,TRBJ2-2,CASSYRGLAGENTGELFF
TRBV29-1,TRBJ2-1,CSVEVLLVPYNEQFF
TRBV6-5,TRBJ1-6,CASSYRPPGPYNSPLHF
TRBV5-1,TRBJ2-7,CASSLSRNSYEQYF
TRBV18,TRBJ2-7,CASSPGGRGGYEQYF
TRBV19,TRBJ2-3,CASSTLLASTTDTQYF
TRBV5-1,TRBJ2-7,CASSLTALSYEQYF